These 27 T cell receptor beta chains came from one sample sequenced in a study of human T cells and chemical hapten exposure. One entry per CDR3 protein results from TCRdb running MiXCR on the RACE reads. Found here are 180,000 or so distinct CDR3 sequences, about 14% of them singletons; the top ten hold about 1.7%. Stated time point: patch test 1, 2 weeks after DPC sensitization. Specified treatment: therapeutic diphenylcyclopropenone sensitization with weekly scalp DPC. The specimen comprised whole blood, sampled in connection with sensitization to the hapten diphenylcyclopropenone (DPC). The receptors here all came from a woman in her twenties or thirties with alopecia areata. Some clones in this sample may be carry-over from other donors' samples.

This chain connects TRBV6-5 to TRBJ2-7; either TRBD1 or TRBD2 may fit D (6 bases each). The CDR3 spans 13 residues. Germline values: CDR1 MNHEY, CDR2 SVGAGI. Trimming removed 6 bases at V and 3 bases at J, with 12 bases between. CDR3 coding DNA: TGTGCCAGCAGGAAGGGGGGAATCTACGAGCAGTACTTC. This sequence encodes CASRKGGIYEQYF.

The CDR3 coding sequence is TGCAGCGTTGAAATGTCCGGGACTAGAGTCCCCAATGAGCAGTTCTTC. Protein: CSVEMSGTRVPNEQFF. The chain recombines TRBV29-1 with TRBJ2-1; 8 positions match TRBD2. V dropped 2 bases and J dropped 6; count of bases not matched to a gene: 12. The CDR3 totals 16 residues. CDR1 is SQVTM and CDR2 is ANQGSEA in the germline V gene.

CDR3 loop: CASSLQPGREILNQPQHF. For the CDR3, the DNA is TGTGCCAGCAGCTTACAACCGGGACGAGAGATTTTGAATCAGCCCCAGCATTTT. This rearrangement joins TRBV7-8 to TRBJ1-5; possible D gene TRBD1, 5 bases. CDR3 size: 18 residues. Germline lookup yields CDR1 SGHVS and CDR2 FQNEAQ. Trimming pared 2 bases from V and 4 bases from J, leaving 21 bases between.

This clonotype has just a few counts. The chain employs TRBV20-1 and TRBJ1-5; D unclear. Germline V gives CDR1 DFQATT, CDR2 SNEGSKA (reference sequence). The V gene lost 1 base and the J gene lost 4 bases, with 8 bases spanning the gap. The CDR3 extends over 13 amino acids. The DNA of the CDR3 is TGCAGTGCTAGAGGGTCTGGGAATCAGCCCCAGCATTTT. Residues: CSARGSGNQPQHF.

This clonotype occurred many times. The chain is built from TRBV7-2 and TRBJ2-3; 9 nucleotides align to TRBD2. With 1 base clipped from V and 6 bases from J, the junction kept 2 bases outside the gene matches. The CDR3 extends over 14 amino acids. CDR1 is SGHTA, CDR2 FQGNSA, per germline. The CDR3 nucleotides read TGTGCCAGCAGCTTAGGCCTAGCGGGGGATACGCAGTATTTT. Translated: CASSLGLAGDTQYF.

The chain combines TRBV19 with TRBJ2-6; D not resolved. Germline V lookup: CDR1 LNHDA, CDR2 SQIVND (reference sequence). V was trimmed by 4 bases and J by 0 bases, leaving 16 bases between them. The CDR3 has 18 amino acids. The CDR3 protein is CASSKDGQRLSGANVLTF. For the CDR3, the DNA is TGTGCCAGTAGTAAGGACGGCCAGAGGCTCTCTGGGGCCAACGTCCTGACTTTC.

The table lists this clonotype with a few counts. The DNA for the CDR3 is TGTGCCAGCTCACCTAGCACCTCTACTGAGCAGTTCTTC. This gives the protein CASSPSTSTEQFF. The chain is built from TRBV18 and TRBJ2-1; no clear D gene. This CDR3 has 13 amino acids. Trimming removed 3 bases at V and 9 bases at J, with 12 bases between. Germline CDR1 KGHSH, CDR2 LQKENI.

The chain employs TRBV30 and TRBJ2-3; D call uncertain. Germline CDR1 is GTSNPN and CDR2 is SVGIG (reference sequence). V was trimmed by 1 base and J by 5 bases, leaving 7 bases between them. The CDR3 is 12 amino acids. CDR3 in amino acids: CAWSDNIDTQYF. The CDR3 DNA reads as TGTGCCTGGAGTGATAATATAGATACGCAGTATTTT.

The chain links TRBV14 to TRBJ2-3, with 11 positions matching TRBD2. The CDR3 has 17 residues. V gave up 0 bases and J gave up 4 bases; unmatched junction bases: 6. CDR1 SGHDN and CDR2 FVKESK come from the germline V gene. CDR3 sequence (DNA): TGTGCCAGCAGCCAAGATGCCCTAGCGGGAGGAGCAGATACGCAGTATTTT. It is translated as CASSQDALAGGADTQYF.

The sample holds a few counts of this clonotype. This chain connects TRBV20-1 to TRBJ2-4, with a weak D call TRBD1 (7 bases). CDR1 and CDR2 (germline): DFQATT, SNEGSKA (reference sequence). The CDR3 runs 19 residues. Deletions cut 2 bases from V and 0 bases from J, with 23 bases between. CDR3 bases: TGCAGTGCTAGAAGACTCCTGGCTTCAGGGGGGCTAGCCAAAAACATTCAGTACTTC. As protein: CSARRLLASGGLAKNIQYF.

There are many counts of this clonotype. The rearrangement links TRBV12-3 or TRBV12-4 to TRBJ1-1, with a possible D match to TRBD1 (6 bases). With 3 bases removed from V and 7 bases from J, the gap between germline ends came to 6 bases. CDR3 size: 11 residues. DNA of the CDR3: TGTGCCAGCAGTTTCAGGGGTGAAGCTTTCTTT. Its translation: CASSFRGEAFF.

This chain connects TRBV6-2 or TRBV6-3 to TRBJ1-2, with D maybe TRBD1 (5 bases). The germline V gene encodes CDR1 MNHEY and CDR2 SVGEGT. The CDR3 is 15 amino acids. Trimming took 2 bases from V and 0 from J, leaving 10 bases between them. The CDR3 here is CASSYDDSTNYGYTF. CDR3 DNA: TGTGCCAGCAGTTACGACGACAGCACTAACTATGGCTACACCTTC.

This clonotype was counted between two and nine times. J is TRBJ2-5 and V is TRBV6-1; the D gene could be TRBD1 or TRBD2 (5 bases each). The germline CDR1 and CDR2 sequences are MNHNS and SASEGT. V shed 8 bases and J shed 10 bases, with 20 bases lying between them. There are 13 residues in the CDR3. Written as DNA, the CDR3 is TGTGCCAGCCGGACCTCTAACCGGGACCGCCAGTACTTC. Its translation: CASRTSNRDRQYF.

The chain's CDR3 is CASSLIPVMDGYTF. CDR3 bases: TGTGCCAGCAGCTTAATACCAGTTATGGATGGCTACACCTTC. The chain has TRBV7-9 and TRBJ1-2; D is ambiguous. CDR3 length: 14 amino acids. V lost 2 bases and J lost 6, with 13 bases in between. Germline V lookup: CDR1 SEHNR, CDR2 FQNEAQ (reference sequence).

The rearrangement joins TRBV6-6 to TRBJ1-1; 9 bases match TRBD1. Losses at the gene ends were 11 bases for V and 0 bases for J; bases not matched to a gene: 4. The germline CDR1 and CDR2 sequences are MNHNY and SVGAGI (reference sequence). The CDR3 has 13 residues. CDR3 region: CAGRQGVNTEAFF. The CDR3 DNA sequence: TGTGCCGGAAGACAGGGGGTGAACACTGAAGCTTTCTTT.

This clonotype has only a few counts. The genes are TRBV7-9 and TRBJ1-6; maybe TRBD1 (6 bases). Trimming removed 5 bases from V and 0 bases from J, with 14 bases in between. This CDR3 contains 17 residues. Germline V lookup: CDR1 SEHNR, CDR2 FQNEAQ (reference sequence). In DNA form, the CDR3 reads TGTGCCAGCAGCCCCAGGGGAATCAGCTCCTATAATTCACCCCTCCACTTT. It encodes CASSPRGISSYNSPLHF. Complete variable domain (other parts from reference TRBV7-9 and TRBJ1-6): DTGVSQNPRHKITKRGQNVTFRCDPISEHNRLYWYRQTLGQGPEFLTYFQNEAQLEKSRLLSDRFSAERPKGSFSTLEIQRTEQGDSAMYLCASSPRGISSYNSPLHFGNGTRLTVT.

V usage is TRBV12-3 or TRBV12-4 and J usage is TRBJ1-6; 7 bases match TRBD1. Losses at the gene ends were 5 bases for V and 0 bases for J; bases not matched to a gene: 4. The CDR3 runs to 16 residues. CDR3 region: CASSPQGSSYNSPLHF. CDR3 coding DNA: TGTGCCAGCAGTCCACAGGGGAGCTCCTATAATTCACCCCTCCACTTT.

This clonotype was detected many times. The chain has TRBV4-3 and TRBJ2-1, with a possible D match to TRBD2 (6 bases). Germline CDR1 and CDR2: LGHNA and YSLEER. The CDR3 loop spans 15 amino acids. The germline V and J ends were trimmed by 1 base and 2 bases, with 9 bases remaining between them. The CDR3 is CASSQGWGAYNEQFF. The CDR3 DNA is TGCGCCAGCAGCCAAGGCTGGGGGGCCTACAATGAGCAGTTCTTC.

At least ten counts were recorded for this clonotype. The V gene is TRBV27, the J gene TRBJ1-4; D unclear. The CDR3 runs to 15 residues. Germline CDR1 MNHEY, CDR2 SMNVEV (reference sequence). The V gene lost 5 bases and the J gene lost 0 bases, with 10 bases spanning the gap. The CDR3 nucleotides are TGTGCCAGCAGTCTCCGCCCTCCAACTAATGAAAAACTGTTTTTT. Protein: CASSLRPPTNEKLFF. Using reference TRBV27 and TRBJ1-4 for the parts outside the CDR3, the full variable domain is EAQVTQNPRYLITVTGKKLTVTCSQNMNHEYMSWYRQDPGLGLRQIYYSMNVEVTDKGDVPEGYKVSRKEKRNFPLILESPSPNQTSLYFCASSLRPPTNEKLFFGSGTQLSVL.

The V gene is TRBV29-1, the J gene TRBJ2-4; a weak D match, TRBD1 (6 bases). Per the germline V gene, CDR1 is SQVTM and CDR2 is ANQGSEA. CDR3 size: 13 residues. The V and J ends lost 5 bases and 2 bases respectively, with 10 bases between them. The CDR3 spells CSVTGTSKNIQYF. The CDR3 region has the DNA TGCAGCGTTACCGGGACATCCAAAAACATTCAGTACTTC.

This clonotype was seen only a few times. The V call is TRBV19, the J call TRBJ2-1; 14 bases are shared with TRBD2. Germline trimming cut 5 bases from V and 8 bases from J; bases unmatched to any gene: 5. The length of the CDR3 is 15 residues. Germline V gene lookup returns CDR1 LNHDA and CDR2 SQIVND (reference sequence). The CDR3 is CASSLGTSGGHEQFF. For the CDR3, the DNA is TGTGCCAGTAGTCTCGGGACTAGCGGGGGTCATGAGCAGTTCTTC.

The chain combines TRBV28 with TRBJ1-5; possible D gene TRBD1, 5 bases. CDR3 length equals 14 residues. The germline V and J ends were trimmed by 6 bases and 10 bases, with 19 bases remaining between them. Per the germline V gene, CDR1 is MDHEN and CDR2 is SYDVKM. CDR3 residues: CASRLGADLPPQHF. In DNA, the CDR3 is TGTGCCAGCAGATTAGGGGCAGACCTTCCCCCCCAGCATTTT.

CDR3 sequence reads: CASSRAGSGTYNEQFF. CDR3 nucleotide sequence: TGTGCCAGCAGCCGAGCAGGTAGCGGGACCTACAATGAGCAGTTCTTC. J is TRBJ2-1 and V is TRBV12-3 or TRBV12-4; the match to TRBD2 covers 8 bases. This CDR3 region has 16 residues. The J segment lost 2 bases and the V segment lost 6 bases, leaving 9 bases of the junction unmatched.

The chain combines TRBV29-1 with TRBJ2-7, with 7 bases that match TRBD2. The CDR3 spans 13 residues. Germline CDR1 and CDR2: SQVTM and ANQGSEA. The V gene end was trimmed by 4 bases and the J gene end by 2 bases; junction bases not matched to a gene: 5. CDR3 DNA sequence: TGCAGCGTTGCGAGGGACTATCCCTACGAGCAGTACTTC. This encodes CSVARDYPYEQYF.

The chain combines TRBV9 with TRBJ2-6, with TRBD2 identical over 8 bases. In germline, CDR1 is SGDLS, CDR2 YYNGEE. The length of the CDR3 is 19 residues. V was pared by 2 bases and J by 0 bases, with 10 bases of the junction left unmatched. The CDR3 bases are TGTGCCAGCAGCGTCGGTGGTCTAGCGGGTTCCTCTGGGGCCAACGTCCTGACTTTC. Translation gives CASSVGGLAGSSGANVLTF.

The genes are TRBV28 and TRBJ2-5, with D hard to call. V was shortened by 6 bases and J by 9 bases, with 11 bases between the two germline ends. CDR1 is MDHEN and CDR2 is SYDVKM in the germline V gene. The CDR3 is made up of 11 amino acids. CDR3 residues: CASRSTRAQYF. Written as DNA, the CDR3 is TGTGCCAGCAGATCTACAAGGGCCCAGTACTTC. The full variable domain, rest sourced from reference TRBV28 and TRBJ2-5, is DVKVTQSSRYLVKRTGEKVFLECVQDMDHENMFWYRQDPGLGLRLIYFSYDVKMKEKGDIPEGYSVSREKKERFSLILESASTNQTSMYLCASRSTRAQYFGPGTRLLVL.

The rearrangement joins TRBV5-5 to TRBJ1-1; D might be TRBD1 (6 bases). Trimming cost V 2 bases and J 2 bases, with 19 bases left between them. The CDR3 loop spans 17 amino acids. From germline, CDR1 is SGHKS and CDR2 YYEKEE (reference sequence). Written as DNA, the CDR3 is TGTGCCAGCAGCTTTGGCCCTATCGGGGGGCCAAACACTGAAGCTTTCTTT. Translated: CASSFGPIGGPNTEAFF.